The entry below gives a single TCR beta chain sequence along with its context. The data were obtained in a study of blood T cell repertoires in COVID-19. Study information: Nucleic acid was either cDNA or gDNA, and it came from T cells, B-cell-depleted T cells, or PBMCs.

Profiling relied on immunoSEQ multiplex PCR, and the TCRdb table lists in-frame clones only, not all of them. The sample consists of around 370,000 clones, 88% of them appearing once. The Seattle patients, enrolled during active infection, were followed longitudinally. V dropped 4 bases and J dropped 1 base, with 8 bases sitting between them. Looked up from germline, CDR1 is SGHDN and CDR2 is FVKESK. The CDR3 is 15 residues long. The sequence came from an older woman with COVID-19, enrolled during active disease. V usage is TRBV14 and J usage is TRBJ2-6, with a possible D match to TRBD2 (5 bases). The sequenced sample was peripheral blood. CDR3: CASSLRGSGANVLTF. Written as DNA, the CDR3 is TGTGCCAGCAGCCTACGAGGGTCTGGGGCCAACGTCCTGACTTTC.